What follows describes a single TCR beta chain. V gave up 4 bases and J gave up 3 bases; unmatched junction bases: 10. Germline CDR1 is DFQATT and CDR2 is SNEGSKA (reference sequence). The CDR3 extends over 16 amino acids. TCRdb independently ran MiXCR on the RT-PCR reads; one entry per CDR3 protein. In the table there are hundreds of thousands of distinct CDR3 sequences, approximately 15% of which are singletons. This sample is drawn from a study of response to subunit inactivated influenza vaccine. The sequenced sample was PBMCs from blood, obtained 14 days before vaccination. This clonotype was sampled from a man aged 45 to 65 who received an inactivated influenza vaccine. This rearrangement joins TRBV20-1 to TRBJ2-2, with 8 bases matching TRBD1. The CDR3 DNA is TGCAGTGCTACAACGACAGGGGCCGGGTACACCGGGGAGCTGTTTTTT. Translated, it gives CSATTTGAGYTGELFF.